Given below is one T cell receptor beta chain in context. What it binds is not known. Germline CDR1 and CDR2: MNHNS and SASEGT. The CDR3 is made up of 13 amino acids. RNA transcripts provided the source from which TCR beta CDR3 regions were amplified. A first-round RT-PCR of the TCR CDR3 used the HTBI primer set. TCRdb processed the multiplex PCR reads anew with MiXCR; each CDR3 protein has one entry. Found here are around 340,000 distinct CDR3 sequences, over 11% of them singletons; the top ten hold just under 25%. This entry comes from a study of T cells in Graves' hyperthyroidism and ophthalmopathy. Broader study findings: Most expanded thyroid clonotypes above 0.001 recurred in blood. Ophthalmopathy prediction by the model preceded onset by a median roughly 6 months.

This chain uses TRBV6-1 with TRBJ2-4; D is perhaps TRBD1 or TRBD2 (5 bases each). The J call may be mistaken, given a closer DNA end match to TRBJ2-1. The sequenced material came from blood. This TCR was recovered from a woman aged 25-40 years with Graves' hyperthyroidism. This chain's CDR3 is CASSPGTRDIQFF. In DNA form, the CDR3 reads TGTGCCAGCAGCCCGGGGACCCGAGACATTCAGTTCTTC.